The 13 T cell receptor beta chains below come from one sample, sequenced in a study of patients and donors after allogeneic stem cell transplantation. TCRdb analysed the RT-PCR reads with MiXCR anew, one entry per CDR3 protein. This sample has fewer than 180,000 distinct CDR3 sequences, with over 35% found just once. Sequencing used blood, either unsorted or a sorted T cell fraction (not recorded which). These TCRs come from a human donor who was either an allogeneic HSCT recipient or a stem cell or donor lymphocyte infusion donor (not recorded which). It is not recorded whose cells these are; they may come from a transplant donor.

The CDR3 sequence: CASTGGKYQETQYF. The CDR3 DNA follows: TGTGCCAGCACAGGGGGCAAGTACCAAGAGACCCAGTACTTC. The genes are TRBV6-6 and TRBJ2-5; 8 bases align to TRBD1. This CDR3 spans 14 amino acids. Germline values: CDR1 MNHNY, CDR2 SVGAGI (reference sequence). Trimming took 7 bases from V and 0 from J; bases not matched to a gene: 4.

The chain has TRBV15 and TRBJ2-7; D is possibly TRBD1 (5 bases). CDR1 and CDR2 from the germline V gene are LNHNV and YYDKDF (reference sequence). This CDR3 is built from 15 residues. Trimming left V 3 bases short and J 2 bases short, with 14 bases between. DNA for the CDR3: TGTGCCACCAGCAGCCGCCTAGACAGAGCCTACGAGCAGTACGTC. It encodes CATSSRLDRAYEQYV.

This clonotype occurred a few times. This chain joins TRBV6-5 and TRBJ1-2; 8 positions agree with TRBD1. The CDR3 sequence is 15 residues long. From germline, CDR1 is MNHEY and CDR2 SVGAGI. The junction had 6 bases not matched to a gene; V was cut back by 2 bases and J by 4 bases. The CDR3 spells CASSYRTGWAYGYTF. The CDR3 nucleotides are TGTGCCAGCAGTTACCGGACAGGGTGGGCCTATGGCTACACCTTC.

This clonotype was seen a few times. The genes are TRBV27 and TRBJ1-1; D not resolved. The ends were cut back, 3 bases at V and 0 bases at J, with 8 bases in the middle. The CDR3 runs 14 residues. Germline V gene data show CDR1 as MNHEY and CDR2 as SMNVEV (reference sequence). CDR3 sequence reads: CASSLEMMNTEAFF. The CDR3 nucleotides read TGTGCCAGCAGTTTGGAAATGATGAACACTGAAGCTTTCTTT.

The rearrangement joins TRBV2 to TRBJ2-2, with D possibly TRBD2 on 7 matching bases. V dropped 9 bases and J dropped 4 bases, with 15 bases sitting between them. The CDR3 spans 14 residues. Germline assignment: CDR1 SNHLY and CDR2 FYNNEI. In DNA, the CDR3 is TGTGCCAGTGCACGGGGGGCGGGCACCGGGGAGCTGTTTTTT. Encoded protein: CASARGAGTGELFF.

This clonotype was seen repeatedly, ten times or more. The V and J genes are TRBV12-3 or TRBV12-4 and TRBJ1-5, with D tentatively TRBD1 (5 bases). The CDR3 spans 15 residues. The V gene lost 1 base and the J gene lost 7 bases, with 14 bases spanning the gap. CDR3 sequence reads: CASSLGGRSRQPQHF. The DNA for the CDR3 is TGTGCCAGCAGTTTAGGGGGACGGAGCCGCCAGCCCCAGCATTTT.

This chain links TRBV29-1 with TRBJ2-7; 7 bases are a match to TRBD2. With 4 bases clipped from V and 3 bases from J, the junction kept 0 bases outside the gene matches. The length of the CDR3 is 11 residues. CDR1 SQVTM and CDR2 ANQGSEA come from the germline V gene. The chain's CDR3 is CSVGEGYEQYF. The CDR3 coding sequence is TGCAGCGTTGGGGAGGGCTACGAGCAGTACTTC.

This chain connects TRBV4-3 to TRBJ1-1, with D perhaps matching TRBD1 (5 bases). The V end was cut by 1 base, the J end by 4 bases, with 13 bases between. This CDR3 spans 15 amino acids. Germline V gene lookup returns CDR1 LGHNA and CDR2 YSLEER. CDR3 sequence (DNA): TGCGCCAGCAGCCAAGTCGAAGGGGAAGGCACTGAAGCTTTCTTT. It specifies CASSQVEGEGTEAFF.

The chain couples TRBV5-8 to TRBJ1-1; D uncertain. Germline V CDR1 and CDR2: SGHTS, YDEGEE. This CDR3 spans 15 amino acids. V was clipped by 1 base and J by 0 bases, with 10 bases between them. The CDR3 bases are TGTGCCAGCAGCTTGCGGATCGGCATGAACACTGAAGCTTTCTTT. It encodes CASSLRIGMNTEAFF.

This clonotype appeared a few times. The genes are TRBV5-5 and TRBJ1-1; TRBD1 is a possible D gene (5 bases). Looked up from germline, CDR1 is SGHKS and CDR2 is YYEKEE (reference sequence). The CDR3 is 18 residues long. V was shortened by 1 base and J by 3 bases, with 22 bases between the two germline ends. CDR3 protein: CASSLYLAGPGSDTEAFF. DNA of the CDR3: TGTGCCAGCAGCTTGTATCTGGCAGGGCCGGGATCGGACACTGAAGCTTTCTTT.

CDR3 bases: TGTGCCAGCACCCTGGACACCTGGGGGCCCCAGCATTTT. This sequence encodes CASTLDTWGPQHF. This chain links TRBV12-3 or TRBV12-4 with TRBJ1-5; D perhaps matches TRBD1 (5 bases). V was cut by 7 bases and J by 9 bases, with 16 bases left in between. This CDR3 comprises 13 residues.

This clonotype was detected a few times. As DNA, the CDR3 is TGCAGTGCTAGATCCGGGTTCCGCACAGATACGCAGTATTTT. Its translation is CSARSGFRTDTQYF. V is TRBV20-1 and J is TRBJ2-3, with D unclear. V lost 2 bases and J 1 base, leaving 10 bases between the germline ends. The CDR3 is 14 amino acids. From germline, CDR1 is DFQATT and CDR2 SNEGSKA (reference sequence).

The CDR3 DNA sequence: TGTGCCAGCAGTTTAGGGGGACTAGCGGGGAAGACCCAGTACTTC. This codes for CASSLGGLAGKTQYF. The chain carries TRBV12-3 or TRBV12-4 and TRBJ2-5; 13 bases fit TRBD2. J was trimmed by 6 bases and V by 1 base; bases with no gene match: 2. The CDR3 extends over 15 amino acids.